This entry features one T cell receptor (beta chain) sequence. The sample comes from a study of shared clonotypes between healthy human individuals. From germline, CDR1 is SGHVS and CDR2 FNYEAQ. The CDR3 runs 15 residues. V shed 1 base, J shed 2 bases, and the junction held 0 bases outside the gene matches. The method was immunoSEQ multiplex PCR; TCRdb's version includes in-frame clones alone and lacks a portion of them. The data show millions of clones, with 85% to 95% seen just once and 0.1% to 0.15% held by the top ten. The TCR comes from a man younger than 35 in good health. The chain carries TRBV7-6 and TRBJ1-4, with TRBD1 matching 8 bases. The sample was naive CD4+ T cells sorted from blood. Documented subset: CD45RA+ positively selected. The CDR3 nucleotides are TGTGCCAGCAGCTTAGGGACAGGGACTAATGAAAAACTGTTTTTT. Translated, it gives CASSLGTGTNEKLFF.